This passage covers 19 T cell receptor beta chains from one sample sequenced in a study of shared clonotypes between healthy human individuals. Only in-frame clones appear in the TCRdb table, and some are missing; sequencing was by immunoSEQ multiplex PCR. The sample yields approximately 1,500,000 clones, 95% to 99% seen once. Sequenced material: naive CD4+ T cells sorted from blood. Documented subset: CD45RA+ positively selected. These TCRs come from a man aged 30-40 years in good health.

In its sample, this clone was seen once. The chain carries TRBV4-1 and TRBJ2-1; 9 positions match TRBD2. After removal of 4 bases from V and 3 bases from J, the junction contained 7 bases not matched to a gene. Germline-derived CDR1 and CDR2 are MGHRA and YSYEKL. CDR3 size: 16 residues. CDR3 nucleotide sequence: TGCGCCAGCAGCCGCCTCGGGACTAGCAGCTACAATGAGCAGTTCTTC. Protein sequence: CASSRLGTSSYNEQFF.

Of note for this clone: Other DNA sequences in the same sample also yield this CDR3. The chain couples TRBV15 to TRBJ2-7; D ambiguous. The germline V gene has CDR1 LNHNV and CDR2 YYDKDF (reference sequence). This CDR3 comprises 12 residues. Between the trimmed V and J ends, which lost 1 base and 3 bases, there was a span of 4 bases. CDR3 coding DNA: TGTGCCACCAGCAGAGCCCGCTACGAGCAGTACTTC. Encoded protein: CATSRARYEQYF.

The V gene is TRBV6-6, the J gene TRBJ2-7; perhaps TRBD2 as D (5 bases). Germline CDR1 is MNHNY and CDR2 is SVGAGI (reference sequence). There are 14 residues in the CDR3. Deletions cut 5 bases from V and 2 bases from J, with 13 bases between. In nucleotides, the CDR3 is TGTGCCAGCAGTAGCGGACCCAAACCCTACGAGCAGTACTTC. It codes for CASSSGPKPYEQYF.

The chain carries TRBV5-1 and TRBJ2-7, with 9 bases fitting TRBD1. Germline loops: CDR1 SGHRS, CDR2 YFSETQ. This CDR3 comprises 14 residues. Germline trimming cut 4 bases from V and 2 bases from J; bases unmatched to any gene: 4. The CDR3 DNA follows: TGCGCCAGCAGCAGAAGGGACAGGGCCTACGAGCAGTACTTC. It translates to CASSRRDRAYEQYF.

This clone has just a few counts. The V gene is TRBV29-1, the J gene TRBJ1-2; D not certain. V was cut by 4 bases and J by 7 bases, with 10 bases left in between. This CDR3 comprises 11 residues. The germline gives CDR1 SQVTM, CDR2 ANQGSEA. The CDR3 reads CSVVGSSGYTF. The CDR3 DNA reads as TGCAGCGTTGTGGGCAGCTCTGGCTACACCTTC.

This rearrangement joins TRBV2 to TRBJ1-3, with unresolved D. V gave up 2 bases and J gave up 8 bases, with 10 bases separating them. Germline V gene lookup returns CDR1 SNHLY and CDR2 FYNNEI. There are 13 residues in the CDR3. In nucleotides, the CDR3 is TGTGCCAGCAGTGAATACCGGGGATACACCATATATTTT. This sequence encodes CASSEYRGYTIYF.

As for this clone: At one of its ends the junction is not consistent with the germline gene, which may arise from a read error. The V and J genes are TRBV6-1 and TRBJ2-1, with 7 bases aligning to TRBD2. The CDR3 has 16 residues. Germline CDR1 MNHNS, CDR2 SASEGT. The CDR3 protein is CASSEGGSSGWGEQFF. For the CDR3, the DNA is TGTGCCAGCAGCGAAGGCGGTTCTAGCGGATGGGGTGAGCAGTTCTTC.

CDR3 DNA: TGTGCCAGCAGTGAAATAGGCTCTAGCACAGATACGCAGTATTTT. Protein sequence: CASSEIGSSTDTQYF. This rearrangement joins TRBV2 to TRBJ2-3, with D hard to call. Germline CDR1 SNHLY, CDR2 FYNNEI. This CDR3 has 15 residues. Trimming stripped 2 bases from V and 0 bases from J, with 9 bases between.

As for this clone: At one end the junction does not follow the germline gene, possibly because of a read error. The genes are TRBV5-6 and TRBJ1-2; no reliable D call. The V gene's germline CDR1 is SGHDT and CDR2 YYEEEE. The CDR3 length is 13 residues. The CDR3 region is CASSRQLSPSMPF. CDR3 coding DNA: TGTGCCAGCAGCCGGCAGCTCAGTCCCTCTATGCCCTTC.

This chain links TRBV13 with TRBJ2-5, with D possibly being TRBD2 (6 bases). The CDR3 length is 16 residues. Germline CDR1 is PRHDT and CDR2 is FYEKMQ (reference sequence). Between the trimmed V and J ends, which lost 2 bases and 2 bases, there was a span of 15 bases. The CDR3 protein is CASSLFGGPGQETQYF. The CDR3 coding sequence is TGTGCCAGCAGCTTATTCGGGGGACCAGGACAAGAGACCCAGTACTTC.

The rearrangement joins TRBV19 to TRBJ2-1; D ambiguous. V was shortened by 5 bases and J by 11 bases, with 10 bases between the two germline ends. Germline-derived CDR1 and CDR2 are LNHDA and SQIVND (reference sequence). The CDR3 consists of 11 residues. In nucleotides, the CDR3 is TGTGCCAGTAGTCCGGGCCCCAAGCAGTTCTTC. This encodes CASSPGPKQFF.

The V and J genes are TRBV7-9 and TRBJ1-5; D remains ambiguous. In germline, CDR1 is SEHNR, CDR2 FQNEAQ (reference sequence). Trimming took 1 base from V and 1 from J, leaving 8 bases between them. The CDR3 loop spans 15 amino acids. CDR3 region: CASSLVGPSNQPQHF. The CDR3 coding sequence is TGTGCCAGCAGCTTAGTTGGGCCCAGCAATCAGCCCCAGCATTTT.

V is TRBV18 and J is TRBJ2-7, with TRBD2 matching 10 bases. The germline gives CDR1 KGHSH, CDR2 LQKENI. With V trimmed by 1 base and J by 2 bases, 8 bases remained unmatched. The CDR3 is made up of 17 amino acids. The CDR3 loop reads CASSPLQTSGTTYEQYF. As DNA, the CDR3 is TGTGCCAGCTCACCACTACAAACTAGCGGGACTACCTACGAGCAGTACTTC.

This clone was detected only once. This chain connects TRBV27 to TRBJ2-2, with D possibly TRBD1 on 5 matching bases. The CDR3 is made up of 17 amino acids. Per germline, CDR1 MNHEY and CDR2 SMNVEV (reference sequence). Between the trimmed V and J ends, which lost 5 bases and 4 bases, there was a span of 20 bases. The CDR3 sequence: CASSPTGPGAATGELFF. CDR3 nucleotide sequence: TGTGCCAGCAGTCCGACCGGTCCTGGGGCAGCCACCGGGGAGCTGTTTTTT.

The rearrangement links TRBV28 to TRBJ2-3; D unclear. Per germline, CDR1 MDHEN and CDR2 SYDVKM. CDR3 size: 12 residues. V was cut by 11 bases and J by 3 bases, with 12 bases left in between. DNA for the CDR3: TGTGCCCCCGAGCTCACTACAGATACGCAGTATTTT. Encoded protein: CAPELTTDTQYF.

The V gene is TRBV29-1, the J gene TRBJ2-1; 9 nucleotides line up with TRBD2. The trim removed 4 bases at V and 12 bases at J, leaving 4 bases unmatched. The germline gives CDR1 SQVTM, CDR2 ANQGSEA. The CDR3 sequence is 11 residues long. The CDR3 is CSVGREGRQFF. CDR3 bases: TGCAGCGTTGGGCGGGAGGGGCGGCAGTTCTTC.

This rearrangement joins TRBV2 to TRBJ2-1; a possible D gene is TRBD1 (6 bases). The V gene lost 3 bases and the J gene lost 8 bases, with 20 bases spanning the gap. The CDR3 covers 16 residues. Germline V gene sequence: CDR1 SNHLY, CDR2 FYNNEI. CDR3 in amino acids: CASSEVGARVVDEQFF. The CDR3 DNA follows: TGTGCCAGCAGTGAGGTGGGGGCCCGTGTCGTCGATGAGCAGTTCTTC.

The rearrangement joins TRBV2 to TRBJ1-4; 7 nucleotides match TRBD1. The CDR3 consists of 15 residues. The germline V gene has CDR1 SNHLY and CDR2 FYNNEI. With 6 bases clipped from V and 4 bases from J, the junction kept 8 bases outside the gene matches. As DNA, the CDR3 is TGTGCCAGCAGGAAAACAGGGGCCGATAATGAAAAACTGTTTTTT. Residues: CASRKTGADNEKLFF.

This clone was seen once. The gene calls are TRBV2 and TRBJ2-1, with 12 bases aligning to TRBD2. Germline values: CDR1 SNHLY, CDR2 FYNNEI. The CDR3 loop spans 13 amino acids. After removal of 7 bases from V and 7 bases from J, the junction contained 2 bases not matched to a gene. The CDR3 here is CASTGTSGNEQFF. DNA for the CDR3: TGTGCCAGCACCGGGACTAGCGGGAATGAGCAGTTCTTC.